This T cell receptor (beta chain) was recorded in a study of blood T cells in healthy people across ages. Findings and caveats of the study: Researchers report that TCR beta diversity correlated strongly with naive T cell percentage.

PCR was performed a second time for about 7 to 12 cycles using a sample-barcoded 5' primer and a J-beta primer mix. Each cDNA molecule was tagged by a template-switch adaptor that had 12 random nucleotides. A single record per CDR3 protein comes from TCRdb applying MiXCR to the 5' RACE reads. The table records 1.5 million to 2 million distinct CDR3 sequences, around half of them present only once. PBMCs were isolated at a quantity of at least 6 million per sample. This CDR3 spans 16 amino acids. Germline CDR1 reads MDHEN; CDR2 reads SYDVKM. Comments on this clonotype: The antigen remains unidentified. At one end, the junction sequence differs from germline, possibly due to a read error.

Material for sequencing was blood. This sequence joins TRBV28 and TRBJ2-3, with 7 bases that match TRBD2. This receptor was taken from a woman in her thirties or forties in good health. The CDR3 region is CASSSPRETSTDTQYF. The CDR3, as DNA: TGTGCCAGTAGTTCACCGCGGGAGACTAGCACAGATACGCAGTATTTT.